This T cell receptor beta chain is from a study of T cells in Graves' hyperthyroidism and ophthalmopathy (dated by TCRdb to between 2018 and 2021). The study in broad terms: Peripheral blood was sampled at the time of initial diagnosis, prior to any treatment. TCR V-J signatures able to tell the groups apart were searched for in a discovery cohort of 100 patients, of whom over 40 had Graves' ophthalmopathy and around 56 had stable Graves' hyperthyroidism. Prospective prediction of ophthalmopathy was tested in an independent validation cohort consisting of roughly 19 hyperthyroidism patients and about 17 patients who later progressed to ophthalmopathy. The approximately 90 discovery patients were randomly split 7:3 into training and test sets. In about 6 Graves' hyperthyroidism patients, the study also compared T-cell repertoires from thyroid tissue with T-cell repertoires from blood. After blood sampling, hyperthyroidism patients were treated with methimazole at a starting dose of 30 mg daily, and ophthalmopathy patients were treated with high-dose intravenous methylprednisolone. The paper describes TCR Vbeta CDR3 sequencing of 140 or so peripheral blood samples, made up of 43 ophthalmopathy patients, roughly 75 hyperthyroidism patients and about 17 progressor patients.

A patient counted as having stable Graves' hyperthyroidism if no progression to ophthalmopathy occurred over 18 months of follow-up. The hyperthyroidism patients were between 18 and 65 years old and newly diagnosed, with a disease duration of less than 2 months. Any patient with an uncontrolled infection, another autoimmune disease, pregnancy or lactation was excluded. Diagnoses relied on clinical symptoms, serum thyroxine and TRAb, thyroid ultrasound and orbital computed tomography. PBMCs were separated from roughly 9.3 ml of fresh peripheral blood using Ficoll-Paque density gradient centrifugation. Trizol reagent was used to extract total RNA, and RNA quality was then checked on an Agilent 2100 Bioanalyzer. This clonotype has ten or more counts. The antigen it recognizes is unknown. No much larger clone exists at a distance of one base, and base qualities are not known. The CDR3 runs 16 amino acids, cysteine and phenylalanine included. The CDR3 DNA has 48 bases and is translated from base 1. Via the germline V gene, CDR1 is SNHLY and CDR2 FYNNEI. V and J are truncated by 0 bases and 5 bases respectively, leaving an intervening sequence of 16 bases.

The paper's findings and limits, for the study overall: During validation, the model predicted progression to ophthalmopathy a median of about 5.9 months ahead of onset, with roughly 65% sensitivity and about 72% specificity. No statistical method was used to set the sample size in advance, and investigators knew the group allocation. Most expanded thyroid clonotypes (frequency above 0.001) were also found in blood, which suggests that blood repertoires may mirror thyroid immune responses. A model built on a 13 V-J signature distinguished ophthalmopathy from stable hyperthyroidism, reaching approximately 89% sensitivity and about 81% specificity in cross-validation and 80%/75% in testing.

TCR beta CDR3 regions were amplified from RNA transcripts. The TCR CDR3 was subjected to a first round of RT-PCR using the HTBI primer set and the Qiagen OneStep RT-PCR kit. The libraries were constructed in a second round of multiplex PCR and then size-selected and purified. Paired-end sequencing of the libraries was performed with 100 bp reads on an Illumina HiSeq2000. The paper's data handling went like this. SOAPnuke was used to process the raw data, removing reads that contained adapters or uncalled bases, had a mean Phred below 15, or lacked an exact match to the constant primer or identifier. High-quality paired reads were merged using COPE v1.2.5, and each unique nucleotide sequence was defined as a clonotype. Clonotypes were aligned to IMGT TRBV, TRBD and TRBJ reference segments using MiTCR v1.1. The analysis was restricted to V-J combinations with a frequency above 0.0001, which together covered 99% to 99.2% of the repertoires. A TCS score was defined as the ratio of F50 (clonal expansion) to E x V (chaos), with BLOSUM62-based TCRdist applied between CDR3 peptides within each V-J. Welch's t-statistics and random forest reduced fewer than 600 V-J features to about 13, which were used in a naive Bayes classifier (R e1071). TCRdb itself trimmed the public reads at Q25 with fastp, ran MiXCR and retained productive beta chains. Rows with one shared CDR3 protein collapse into an entry with the most common genes and DNA. The V and J calls follow TCRdb's processing rather than the paper's. Present in this sample are 450,000 to 600,000 distinct CDR3 sequences, 12% to 15% of which were seen just once. The ten most abundant clones make up 11% to 15% of the sample.

Sample: blood. The source is a woman aged 35 to 49 with Graves' hyperthyroidism. This sequence uses TRBV2 and TRBJ1-1, with TRBD1 as a weak D call on 5 bases. CDR3 region: CASSEAGPARGTEAFF. The bases are TGTGCCAGCAGTGAAGCGGGGCCAGCCCGAGGGACTGAAGCTTTCTTT.